This TCR beta chain was retrieved from a study of blood T cells in healthy people across ages (dated by TCRdb to between 2014 and 2017). In the study overall: Template switching captured roughly one uniquely barcoded TCR beta cDNA molecule per two T cells in model experiments. The study measured age-related changes in TCR beta repertoire diversity using deep sequencing normalized with unique cDNA molecular identifiers. To avoid experimental bias, donors of different ages were spread randomly across the sequencing lanes. Using the same blood draw, the study looked at two additional independent replicas of 1 million unique cDNA reads for two donors, one aged 18 to 30 and the other aged 80 or older. Four age groups were formed from the donors: young (average around 15 years), middle-aged (approximately 40), aged (roughly 59) and long-lived (roughly 88). What the study reported, not specific to this receptor: Because the CMV infection status of the donors was unknown, age-related changes in expanded clonotypes may potentially have been confounded. Bulk unsorted PBMC profiling prevented conclusive comparison of naive and antigen-experienced compartments. Observed TCR beta diversity correlated strongly with the percentage of naive T cells measured by flow cytometry. Compared with the aged group, more naive CD4+ T cells, fewer expanded clones and increased TCR diversity were shown by the long-lived group, suggesting age selection. Observed TCR beta diversity per million T cells fell roughly linearly with age, and a significant reduction was already apparent by age roughly 40. Estimates of total diversity based on one million sequenced T cells were regarded as lower bounds and as underestimates.

The donors were some 39 Caucasian individuals from Russia, aged roughly 6 to 100 years, who were systemically healthy. Each donor gave around 9.5 milliliters of peripheral blood, collected into EDTA-treated Vacutainer tubes. Ficoll-Paque density-gradient centrifugation was used to isolate PBMCs, with at least 6 million per sample. Trizol reagent was used to extract total RNA from PBMCs, with at least 6 micrograms per sample. Naive CD45RAhigh/CD27high T cell percentages were measured by flow cytometry on a PBMC aliquot from every donor. V is pared back by 7 bases and J by 4 bases, with 7 bases lying between the germline termini. From cysteine to phenylalanine, the CDR3 is 11 amino acids long. This entry keeps only the CDR3 DNA: 33 bases, framed from base 1. The germline V gene gives CDR1 as SQVTM and CDR2 as ANQGSEA. Comment on this clonotype: No antigen is known for it. The sample holds no much larger clone one base away, and base qualities are not on file.

To prepare the library, 5' RACE was applied. TCRdb shows the sequencer as Illumina HiSeq 2500. A second PCR of 7 to 11 cycles was run with a J-beta primer mix and a sample-barcoded 5' primer. A template-switch 5' adaptor carrying 12 random nucleotides introduced a unique molecular identifier onto each TCR beta cDNA molecule. Each sample yielded at least 2.5 million CDR3-containing paired-end reads. First-strand cDNA synthesis was performed from all RNA using the Mint cDNA synthesis kit, with priming by a TRBC-specific oligonucleotide. After uracil-DNA glycosylase treatment, a first 18-cycle PCR used universal primers M1SS and BC2_uni_R on all cDNA. Processing in the source paper ran as follows. Each sample was normalized by randomly selecting 1 million high-quality reads, each carrying a distinct molecular identifier. Instead of being binned into consensus sequences, reads that shared molecular identifiers were thrown out. MiTCR, set to a Q25 quality threshold and the strictest error-elimination algorithm, was used for CDR3 identification, clonotype clustering and error correction. A nonparametric unseen species model with Euler transformation was used to estimate lower-bound total TCR beta diversity. In TCRdb, the public reads were trimmed at Q25 with fastp and aligned with MiXCR, with productive beta chains retained. Entries are consolidated by CDR3 protein sequence, retaining the most common genes and DNA. TCRdb's processing, not the authors', yielded these V and J calls. The sample contains under 1,000,000 distinct CDR3 sequences, 35% to 40% of them found a single time. The ten largest clones represent 10% to 15% of the sample.

Recombination linked TRBV29-1 to TRBJ2-2; TRBD1 might be the D gene, on 5 matching bases. Material: blood. This receptor was taken from a man younger than 35 in good health. The CDR3 corresponds to CSADSTGELFF. The DNA sequence reads TGCAGCGCCGACAGCACCGGGGAGCTGTTTTTT.